This is a list of T cell receptor beta chains from one sample in a study of blood T cell repertoires in COVID-19. TCRdb keeps only in-frame clones here, not all; method: immunoSEQ multiplex PCR. The repertoire holds 250,000 to 300,000 clones, with approximately 90% as singletons. The sequenced sample consisted of PBMCs or T cells enriched from blood (not recorded which). These receptors originate from a woman in her twenties or thirties who had recovered from COVID-19. Both conserved end residues are part of each CDR3. The D gene is left open where the match is weak. Size tells how often a clone was seen (once, few, many) or the class of an expanded clone, and some rows leave it out.

>-|TRBD1|TRBJ1-5|TRBV6-5
CASILGQGENQPQHF
TGTGCCAGCATTCTAGGACAGGGGGAGAATCAGCCCCAGCATTTT
>once|TRBD2|TRBJ2-5|TRBV25-1
CASSLAGGPETQYF
TGTGCCAGCAGTCTAGCGGGAGGGCCAGAGACCCAGTACTTC
>-|-|TRBJ1-3|TRBV6-5
CASSHTGPSGNTIYF
TGTGCCAGCAGTCACACAGGGCCCTCTGGAAACACCATATATTTT
>-|-|TRBJ2-2|TRBV28
CASSLSVDTEGTGELFF
TGTGCCAGCAGTTTATCCGTGGACACCGAAGGGACCGGGGAGCTGTTTTTT
>-|TRBD1|TRBJ2-2|TRBV10-3
CAINPDRGEAGELFF
TGTGCCATCAACCCCGACAGGGGGGAGGCCGGGGAGCTGTTTTTT
>-|TRBD2|TRBJ2-3|TRBV19
CASSQTSGTYTDTQYF
TGTGCCAGTAGCCAAACTAGCGGAACATACACAGATACGCAGTATTTT
>-|TRBD1|TRBJ1-1|TRBV4-3
CASSQDLQRQGLNTEAFF
TGCGCCAGCAGCCAAGATCTACAGCGACAGGGATTGAACACTGAAGCTTTCTTT
>-|-|TRBJ1-1|TRBV21-1
CASSKGTGFDTEAFF
TGTGCCAGCAGCAAAGGGACAGGTTTTGACACTGAAGCTTTCTTT
>few|-|TRBJ1-1|TRBV29-1
CSVISVNTEAFF
TGCAGCGTTATCAGTGTGAACACTGAAGCTTTCTTT
>-|-|TRBJ2-7|TRBV28
CASANYEQYF
TGTGCCAGCGCTAACTACGAGCAGTACTTC
>-|TRBD1|TRBJ1-2|TRBV29-1
CSAVGQAERETF
TGCAGCGCTGTGGGACAGGCTGAGCGCGAGACCTTC
>-|-|TRBJ1-4|TRBV2
CASTGLGGEKLFF
TGTGCCAGCACGGGGCTGGGAGGTGAAAAACTGTTTTTT
>-|-|TRBJ1-5|TRBV30
CAWGAGGGQPQHF
TGTGCCTGGGGGGCGGGGGGCGGTCAGCCCCAGCATTTT
>-|TRBD1|TRBJ2-5|TRBV28
CASRRGTGAWETQYF
TGTGCCAGCAGACGAGGGACAGGGGCGTGGGAGACCCAGTACTTC
>-|TRBD1|TRBJ1-5|TRBV18
CASSPTGQGISNQPQHF
TGTGCCAGCTCACCCACAGGACAGGGGATTAGCAATCAGCCCCAGCATTTT
>-|TRBD2|TRBJ2-5|TRBV29-1
CSVPEGGEETQYF
TGCAGCGTACCCGAGGGAGGGGAGGAGACCCAGTACTTC
>-|TRBD1|TRBJ2-7|TRBV18
CASSPGDRAMEQYF
TGTGCCAGCTCACCAGGGGACAGGGCTATGGAGCAGTACTTC
>-|TRBD1|TRBJ1-6|TRBV27
CASSPGTAYSPLHF
TGTGCCAGCAGTCCCGGGACAGCTTATTCACCCCTCCACTTT
>once|TRBD1|TRBJ1-6|TRBV6-2/TRBV6-3
CASSTGQGANSPLHF
TGTGCCAGCAGTACCGGACAGGGGGCGAATTCACCCCTCCACTTT
>-|-|TRBJ2-2|TRBV19
CASRDFLTGELFF
TGTGCCAGCCGGGACTTTTTGACCGGGGAGCTGTTTTTT
>-|TRBD1|TRBJ2-7|TRBV19
CASSPGTGIYEQYF
TGTGCCAGTAGTCCCGGGACAGGGATCTACGAGCAGTACTTC
>-|-|TRBJ2-7|TRBV15
CATSRRTQSYEQYF
TGTGCCACCAGCAGGAGGACACAGTCCTACGAGCAGTACTTC
>-|-|TRBJ2-5|TRBV6-2/TRBV6-3
CASSYDGSPQETQYF
TGTGCCAGCAGTTACGACGGTAGCCCACAAGAGACCCAGTACTTC
>-|-|TRBJ1-1|TRBV7-9
CASSGEGNTEAFF
TGTGCCAGCAGCGGCGAGGGGAACACTGAAGCTTTCTTT
>-|-|TRBJ2-7|TRBV4-2
CASSQGAFTYEQYF
TGTGCCAGCAGCCAAGGGGCCTTCACCTACGAGCAGTACTTC
>-|TRBD2|TRBJ2-3|TRBV6-2/TRBV6-3
CASSYRTSGRWGTDMQYF
TGTGCCAGCAGTTACCGGACTAGCGGGAGATGGGGCACAGATATGCAGTATTTT
>-|TRBD1|TRBJ2-5|TRBV2
CASTLGGQGAQYF
TGTGCCAGCACCTTAGGGGGACAGGGGGCCCAGTACTTC
>-|-|TRBJ2-1|TRBV28
CASSLSGKGNEQFF
TGTGCCAGCAGTTTAAGTGGGAAGGGGAATGAGCAGTTCTTC